This is a list of T cell receptor beta chains from one sample in a study of control samples from healthy donors and cancer patients. Libraries were prepared by immunoSEQ multiplex PCR; TCRdb keeps only in-frame clonotypes and omits some of them. The table lists more than 85,000 clones, 83% of them singletons, with approximately 13% in the top ten. Sequenced input: blood. These receptors all stem from a woman in her 50s in good health. The CDR3 runs from the conserved cysteine through the conserved F or W.

V gene	J gene	CDR3 protein
TRBV2	TRBJ1-5	CASGVPGQGSQPQHF
TRBV7-9	TRBJ2-1	CASSLGSANEQFF
TRBV11-3	TRBJ2-7	CASSLLAVSYEQYF
TRBV6-1	TRBJ2-1	CASTPGQDYNEQFF
TRBV5-3	TRBJ1-1	CARSYVWTPEAFF
TRBV6-6	TRBJ2-7	CASLAQGQFYEQYF
TRBV6-1	TRBJ1-5	CASSEGAGGDQPQHF
TRBV19	TRBJ1-1	CASSMGDRLNTEAFF
TRBV2	TRBJ2-3	CASSGLAGAGDTQYF
TRBV7-2	TRBJ1-1	CASSFRQGRTEAFF
TRBV4-2	TRBJ2-1	CASSHPTSGGNNEQFF
TRBV19	TRBJ1-4	CASRPLPTATNEKLFF
TRBV19	TRBJ2-2	CASNEASGGANTGELFF
TRBV5-5	TRBJ2-3	CASSWGNSINTQYF
TRBV4-3	TRBJ2-2	CASSQERTSISGELFF
TRBV11-2	TRBJ2-2	CASSLRGRTGELFF